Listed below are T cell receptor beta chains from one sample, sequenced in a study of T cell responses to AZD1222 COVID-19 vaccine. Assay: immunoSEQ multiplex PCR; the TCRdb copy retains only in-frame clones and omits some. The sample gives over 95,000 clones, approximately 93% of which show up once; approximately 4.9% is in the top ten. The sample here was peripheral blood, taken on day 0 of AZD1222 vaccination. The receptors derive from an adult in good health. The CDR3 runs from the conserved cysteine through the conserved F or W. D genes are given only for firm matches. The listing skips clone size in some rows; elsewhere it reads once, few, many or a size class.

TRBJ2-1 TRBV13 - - CASRERSSYNEQFF TGTGCCAGCAGAGAACGAAGCTCCTACAATGAGCAGTTCTTC
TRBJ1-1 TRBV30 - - CAWGIGRAAFF TGTGCCTGGGGGATAGGGCGGGCGGCTTTCTTT
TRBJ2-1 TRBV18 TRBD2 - CASSLGLAGAEQFF TGTGCCAGCTCTCTGGGACTAGCGGGGGCTGAGCAGTTCTTC
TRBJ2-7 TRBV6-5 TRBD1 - CASSSDRAEQYF TGTGCCAGCAGTTCTGACAGGGCCGAGCAGTACTTC
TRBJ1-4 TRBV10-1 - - CATDGDCGEKLFF TGCGCCACCGATGGGGACTGCGGAGAAAAACTGTTTTTT
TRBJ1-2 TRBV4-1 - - CASSLRRVKATQANYGYTF TGCGCCAGCAGCCTAAGGAGGGTGAAGGCCACACAAGCTAACTATGGCTACACCTTC
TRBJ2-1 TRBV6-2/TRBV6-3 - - CASRPGTEESNEQFF TGTGCCAGCAGACCTGGGACGGAGGAAAGCAATGAGCAGTTCTTC
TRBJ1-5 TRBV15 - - CATSRPSGDQPQHF TGTGCCACCAGCAGACCATCAGGGGATCAGCCCCAGCATTTT
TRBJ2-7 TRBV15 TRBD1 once CATSRDLFLQGAVRSSYEQYF TGTGCCACCAGCAGAGATCTTTTCTTACAGGGGGCCGTAAGGAGCTCCTACGAGCAGTACTTC
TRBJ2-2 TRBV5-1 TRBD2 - CASSPRGGSTGELFF TGCGCCAGCAGCCCCCGGGGAGGGTCCACCGGGGAGCTGTTTTTT
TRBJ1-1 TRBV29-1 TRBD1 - CSVERPGGPEAFF TGCAGCGTTGAAAGGCCAGGGGGCCCTGAAGCTTTCTTT
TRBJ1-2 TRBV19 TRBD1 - CASTPGGGYGYTF TGTGCCAGCACCCCAGGGGGTGGGTATGGCTACACCTTC
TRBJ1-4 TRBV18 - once CASSPRQAQGRLGEKLFF TGTGCCAGCTCACCACGACAAGCTCAGGGGAGGTTGGGTGAAAAACTGTTTTTT
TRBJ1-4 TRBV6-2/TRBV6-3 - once CASSYIGGFNEKLFF TGTGCCAGCAGTTACATCGGAGGGTTTAATGAAAAACTGTTTTTT
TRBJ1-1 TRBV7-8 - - CASSPSWGGGTEAFF TGTGCCAGCAGCCCCTCGTGGGGAGGGGGCACTGAAGCTTTCTTT
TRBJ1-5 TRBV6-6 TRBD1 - CASSRDRGGMYSNQPQHF TGTGCCAGCAGTCGGGACAGGGGTGGGATGTATAGCAATCAGCCCCAGCATTTT
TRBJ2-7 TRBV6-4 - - CASSDESKDEQYF TGTGCCAGCAGTGACGAATCTAAAGACGAGCAGTACTTC
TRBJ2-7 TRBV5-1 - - CASSLGDQPYEQYF TGCGCCAGCAGCTTGGGGGATCAACCCTACGAGCAGTACTTC
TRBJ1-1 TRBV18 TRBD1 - CASSPRDRVSYTEAFF TGTGCCAGCTCACCACGGGACAGGGTTAGCTACACTGAAGCTTTCTTT
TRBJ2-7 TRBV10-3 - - CAISEAYEQYF TGTGCCATCAGTGAGGCATACGAGCAGTACTTC
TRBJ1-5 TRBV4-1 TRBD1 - CASSHDVQGRPQHF TGCGCCAGCAGCCATGACGTACAGGGGAGGCCCCAGCATTTT
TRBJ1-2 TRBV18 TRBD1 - CASSLGQVGDGYTF TGTGCCAGCTCACTGGGACAGGTGGGGGATGGCTACACCTTC
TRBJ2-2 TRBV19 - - CASQKQLHTGELFF TGTGCCAGCCAAAAACAGCTTCACACCGGGGAGCTGTTTTTT
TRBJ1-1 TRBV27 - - CASSLLGTPNTEAFF TGTGCCAGCAGTTTATTGGGGACACCGAACACTGAAGCTTTCTTT
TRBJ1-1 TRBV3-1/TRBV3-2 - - CASSHPNTGTRDTEAFF TGTGCCAGCAGCCACCCCAACACCGGGACACGAGACACTGAAGCTTTCTTT
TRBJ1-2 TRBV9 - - CASSRDPSYGYTF TGTGCCAGCAGTCGGGACCCATCCTATGGCTACACCTTC
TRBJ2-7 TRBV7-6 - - CASSSFRDRYYEQYF TGTGCCAGCAGCTCTTTCCGGGACCGGTACTACGAGCAGTACTTC